The clone carrying this T cell receptor (beta chain) was seen more than once but under ten times. This entry belongs to a study of blood T cell repertoires in COVID-19. Across the study: Samples representing acute and convalescent COVID-19 were sourced from the United States, Italy and Spain.

Under the authors' procedure: It was from reference gene primer amplification that nucleated cell counts were estimated. Repertoires were generated with immunoSEQ multiplex PCR, while TCRdb's copy carries only in-frame clones and drops some. V and J calls and clone size are copied from that table; D and trimming were computed from the DNA. The sample shows about 270,000 clones, 85% to 90% of them seen only once. Cohorts were based on clinical histories the participants reported. CDR1 SNHLY and CDR2 FYNNEI come from the germline V gene. With 3 bases clipped from V and 6 bases from J, the junction kept 6 bases outside the gene matches. CDR3 length: 15 residues.

The rearrangement joins TRBV2 to TRBJ1-5, with 9 nucleotides matching TRBD1. Material for sequencing was PBMCs or T cells enriched from blood (not recorded which). The TCR was taken from a woman younger than 45 with acute COVID-19. This CDR3 is CASSDPGTGRQPQHF. CDR3 DNA: TGTGCCAGCAGTGACCCCGGGACAGGGCGTCAGCCCCAGCATTTT.